Sequencing of this T cell receptor (beta chain) was carried out in a study of blood T cell repertoires in COVID-19. In the study overall: In each case, the material was cDNA or gDNA derived from T cells, B-cell-depleted T cells, or PBMCs.

This clone has a single count. In the same sample, other DNA sequences code for this CDR3. The germline V gene has CDR1 LGHNA and CDR2 YSLEER. There are 15 residues in the CDR3. The V segment lost 4 bases and the J segment 1 base; nucleotides outside the gene matches: 3. Generated by immunoSEQ multiplex PCR, the TCRdb table keeps only in-frame clones and is missing some. The data hold 100,000 to 150,000 clones, with about 83% observed a single time. The V gene is TRBV4-3, the J gene TRBJ2-7; 11 bases agree with TRBD2. This TCR was sampled from a human donor in a cohort sampled during active COVID-19. Sequenced sample: peripheral blood. The DNA for the CDR3 is TGCGCCAGCAGCCGAGGGACTAGCGGATCCTACGAGCAGTACTTC. Its protein is CASSRGTSGSYEQYF.